This entry lists 3 T cell receptor beta chains sequenced from one sample in a study of siplizumab effects on memory and regulatory T cells. The protocol was immunoSEQ multiplex PCR, while the TCRdb copy is restricted to in-frame clones and leaves out a portion. Among more than 85,000 clones listed, 90% to 95% were seen once. The specimen sequenced was Tregs sorted from blood. The receptors were gathered from a human donor in good health.

The gene calls are TRBV18 and TRBJ2-4; D remains unclear. From germline, CDR1 is KGHSH and CDR2 LQKENI. Between the trimmed V and J ends, which lost 2 bases and 1 base, there was a span of 12 bases. This CDR3 has 16 residues. The CDR3 coding sequence is TGTGCCAGCTCACCATCTTCGTGGGGTGCCAAAAACATTCAGTACTTC. It specifies CASSPSSWGAKNIQYF. The variable domain in full, with the rest retrieved from reference TRBV18 and TRBJ2-4, is NAGVMQNPRHLVRRRGQEARLRCSPMKGHSHVYWYRQLPEEGLKFMVYLQKENIIDESGMPKERFSAEFPKEGPSILRIQQVVRGDSAAYFCASSPSSWGAKNIQYFGAGTRLSVL.

The J gene is TRBJ1-5, the V gene TRBV19, with D perhaps TRBD1 (5 bases). Germline V gives CDR1 LNHDA, CDR2 SQIVND (reference sequence). The CDR3 extends over 15 amino acids. V was clipped by 5 bases and J by 2 bases, with 13 bases between them. The CDR3 nucleotides are TGTGCCAGTAGTTTCTCCCGGGGGGGCAATCAGCCCCAGCATTTT. Translated: CASSFSRGGNQPQHF.

The chain combines TRBV9 with TRBJ1-3, with D possibly matching TRBD1 (5 bases). The CDR3 has 20 amino acids. Germline V CDR1 and CDR2: SGDLS, YYNGEE. V gave up 0 bases and J gave up 2 bases, with 24 bases separating them. CDR3 bases: TGTGCCAGCAGCGTAGGGTCGACTCGGGGGGAATTCTCGGCTGGAAACACCATATATTTT. Its protein product is CASSVGSTRGEFSAGNTIYF.